Each of the 9 T cell receptor beta chains below was sequenced from the same sample in a study of T cells expressing NK-cell markers. TCRdb reprocessed the 5' RACE reads, with one entry per CDR3 protein and no DNA. Seen in this sample are over 150,000 distinct CDR3 sequences; the ten most common clones hold around 35%. Sequences were obtained from blood T cells: a sorted CD56 or NKG2C T cell subset, CD4+ or CD8+ T cells, or bulk PBMC T cells (not recorded which). The receptors stem from a woman in her 50s in good health.

CDR3 amino acids: CASTHGGELFF. The chain joins TRBV12-3 or TRBV12-4 to TRBJ2-2. CDR3 length: 11 residues.

This chain uses TRBV10-1 with TRBJ2-1; TCRdb reports TRBD1, a call that lacks DNA to check it against. The CDR3 consists of 14 residues. CDR1 and CDR2 from the germline V gene are WNHNN and SYGVQD (reference sequence). The CDR3 reads CASSGQGADNEQFF.

The rearrangement joins TRBV11-2 to TRBJ2-5; lacking DNA, the TRBD1 call made by TCRdb goes unchecked. This CDR3 comprises 12 residues. CDR1 and CDR2 (germline): SGHAT, FQNNGV. CDR3 loop: CASKAPLAPQYF.

The rearrangement links TRBV6-5 to TRBJ1-4; the D call from TCRdb, TRBD1, cannot be confirmed without DNA. CDR3 length: 16 residues. Looked up from germline, CDR1 is MNHEY and CDR2 is SVGAGI. CDR3 sequence: CASSSRGAATNEKLFF.

The chain employs TRBV11-2 and TRBJ1-3. The CDR3 contains 12 residues. The germline gives CDR1 SGHAT, CDR2 FQNNGV. The CDR3 here is CATLGPPDTIYF.

V usage is TRBV20-1 and J usage is TRBJ2-1. The length of the CDR3 is 13 residues. Germline V gene lookup returns CDR1 DFQATT and CDR2 SNEGSKA (reference sequence). CDR3 amino acids: CSASLAPYNEQFF.

This chain connects TRBV13 to TRBJ1-2; TCRdb's D call of TRBD1 is untestable without DNA. Germline V gene lookup returns CDR1 PRHDT and CDR2 FYEKMQ (reference sequence). CDR3 size: 13 residues. The CDR3 sequence: CASSLGQDYGYTF.

The chain links TRBV29-1 to TRBJ2-3. The CDR3 has 14 residues. The germline V gene encodes CDR1 SQVTM and CDR2 ANQGSEA. The CDR3 reads CSATLGSSTDTQYF.

The CDR3 reads CASIRGPQLYQETQYF. The chain carries TRBV6-6 and TRBJ2-5; absent DNA, TCRdb's TRBD2 call cannot be checked. Germline assignment: CDR1 MNHNY and CDR2 SVGAGI (reference sequence). The CDR3 spans 16 residues.